This TCR beta chain was retrieved from a study of blood T cell repertoires in COVID-19. At the level of the study: Spain, Italy and the United States supplied samples that represented acute and convalescent COVID-19.

Regarding this clone: The same CDR3 arises from other DNA sequences in this sample as well.

Participants were aged about 18 to 100 years from approximately 23 US areas. Participants' reported clinical history set cohort assignment. The junction had 3 bases not matched to a gene; V was cut back by 2 bases and J by 4 bases. Germline V gene sequence: CDR1 MNHEY, CDR2 SVGAGI. This CDR3 contains 14 residues. Authors' data handling: Amplification from reference gene primers served as the basis for estimated nucleated cell counts. Using immunoSEQ multiplex PCR, the repertoire was profiled, and TCRdb retains in-frame clones only, with some absent. V, J and clone size reflect that table, while D and trimming were determined from the DNA. The table includes 290,000 or so clones, about 90% detected once.

This clonotype originated in a woman aged 18-29 years with acute COVID-19. The chain has TRBV6-5 and TRBJ2-7; 9 positions agree with TRBD1. Sequencing was done on a sample of PBMCs or T cells enriched from blood (not recorded which). CDR3 sequence: CASSYGTGIYEQYF. The CDR3 nucleotides are TGTGCCAGCAGTTACGGGACAGGGATATACGAGCAGTACTTC.